Below are 29 T cell receptor beta chains sequenced from a single sample in a study of early T cells in non-severe SARS-CoV-2 infection. TCRdb redid the calling of the 5' RACE reads with MiXCR, one entry per CDR3 protein. In the table there are over 35,000 distinct CDR3 sequences, approximately 6.2% of which are singletons. Source: whole blood, taken at baseline. These receptors all come from an adult who was a healthcare worker with PCR-confirmed SARS-CoV-2 infection or an uninfected control (not recorded which).

The chain uses TRBV20-1 and TRBJ2-1; 10 nucleotides line up with TRBD2. The V gene end was trimmed by 0 bases and the J gene end by 4 bases; junction bases not matched to a gene: 12. CDR3 length equals 18 residues. The germline CDR1 and CDR2 sequences are DFQATT and SNEGSKA (reference sequence). This CDR3 reads CSARDRFQREGLYNEQFF. CDR3 nucleotides: TGCAGTGCTAGAGATCGCTTTCAGCGGGAGGGCCTTTACAATGAGCAGTTCTTC.

This clonotype came up many times. The chain carries TRBV20-1 and TRBJ2-7; TRBD2 aligns across 15 bases. CDR1 and CDR2 (germline): DFQATT, SNEGSKA (reference sequence). The V segment lost 7 bases and the J segment 7 bases; nucleotides outside the gene matches: 8. The CDR3 is 14 residues long. The CDR3 here is CSVQGLAGGKEQYF. The CDR3 DNA follows: TGCAGTGTCCAAGGACTAGCGGGAGGGAAGGAGCAGTACTTC.

This clonotype was counted between two and nine times. V and J are TRBV3-1 and TRBJ2-7, with TRBD2 matching 8 bases. Germline CDR1 LGHDT, CDR2 YNNKEL (reference sequence). CDR3 length: 16 residues. V shed 3 bases, J shed 5 bases, and the junction held 12 bases outside the gene matches. The CDR3 protein is CASSHHLGGDQNEQYF. In DNA, the CDR3 is TGTGCCAGCAGCCATCATCTCGGGGGGGACCAGAACGAGCAGTACTTC.

CDR3: CASSLRGAPGELFF. DNA for the CDR3: TGTGCCAGCAGTCTCCGGGGGGCGCCCGGGGAGCTGTTTTTT. The chain couples TRBV28 to TRBJ2-2; a weak D match, TRBD2 (7 bases). The V end was cut by 5 bases, the J end by 6 bases, with 13 bases between. There are 14 residues in the CDR3. Germline V lookup: CDR1 MDHEN, CDR2 SYDVKM.

This clonotype has a count of ten or more. The chain has TRBV6-6 and TRBJ1-2; D gene unclear. V lost 0 bases, J lost 6 bases, and 8 bases lay in between. CDR3 length equals 13 residues. Germline loops: CDR1 MNHNY, CDR2 SVGAGI (reference sequence). The DNA of the CDR3 is TGTGCCAGCAGTTACTCGTTCGGCGATGGCTACACCTTC. It yields the protein CASSYSFGDGYTF.

This clonotype has more than one count but fewer than ten. The chain links TRBV10-2 to TRBJ2-7; possibly TRBD1 or TRBD2 for D (5 bases each). Germline CDR1 WSHSY, CDR2 SAAADI. Trimming removed 10 bases from V and 4 bases from J, with 17 bases in between. This CDR3 region has 13 residues. The CDR3 reads CATRPSEGYEQYF. CDR3 DNA sequence: TGCGCCACGAGACCGTCTGAGGGGTACGAGCAGTACTTC.

A few counts support this clonotype. J is TRBJ2-5 and V is TRBV12-3 or TRBV12-4; no firm D call. The CDR3 totals 12 residues. V lost 5 bases to trimming and J lost 5 bases, with 9 bases between them. The CDR3 here is CASSPAGETQYF. CDR3 nucleotide sequence: TGTGCCAGCAGTCCCGCCGGGGAGACCCAGTACTTC.

This clonotype was found many times. The chain uses TRBV20-1 and TRBJ2-7, with a tentative D call TRBD2 (5 bases). This CDR3 comprises 15 residues. Germline values: CDR1 DFQATT, CDR2 SNEGSKA (reference sequence). V was pared by 3 bases and J by 0 bases, with 15 bases between. CDR3 residues: CSASNSALSSYEQYF. CDR3 in DNA: TGCAGTGCTAGCAATAGCGCCCTCAGCTCCTACGAGCAGTACTTC.

In this sample, this clonotype turned up many times. The chain is built from TRBV6-1 and TRBJ2-7; D may correspond to TRBD1 or TRBD2 (5 bases each). There are 14 residues in the CDR3. Germline loops: CDR1 MNHNS, CDR2 SASEGT. Trimming shortened V by 8 bases and J by 4 bases, and 18 bases separated the two germline ends. CDR3 nucleotide sequence: TGTGCCAGCGGCATGGGGGATACCGCTTACGAGCAGTACTTC. This encodes CASGMGDTAYEQYF.

This clonotype was counted ten times or more. The gene calls are TRBV18 and TRBJ1-1; D remains ambiguous. The CDR3 is 11 residues long. CDR1 KGHSH and CDR2 LQKENI come from the germline V gene. Trimming cost V 8 bases and J 0 bases, with 4 bases left between them. Written as DNA, the CDR3 is TGTGCCAGCAGCCTGAACACTGAAGCTTTCTTT. Its translation: CASSLNTEAFF. The full variable domain, in which reference TRBV18 and TRBJ1-1 provide the parts outside the CDR3, is NAGVMQNPRHLVRRRGQEARLRCSPMKGHSHVYWYRQLPEEGLKFMVYLQKENIIDESGMPKERFSAEFPKEGPSILRIQQVVRGDSAAYFCASSLNTEAFFGQGTRLTVV.

This chain connects TRBV18 to TRBJ2-3; 11 nucleotides line up with TRBD2. Germline CDR1 reads KGHSH; CDR2 reads LQKENI. Trimming at V came to 4 bases and at J to 5 bases, leaving 5 bases not matched to a gene. This CDR3 spans 15 amino acids. The CDR3 nucleotides read TGTGCCAGCTCACGGACTAGCGGGCCCGAAGATACGCAGTATTTT. It is translated as CASSRTSGPEDTQYF.

This chain links TRBV7-2 with TRBJ1-2, with 7 bases lining up with TRBD1. With V trimmed by 5 bases and J by 3 bases, 6 bases remained unmatched. The CDR3 totals 14 residues. The germline gives CDR1 SGHTA, CDR2 FQGNSA. CDR3 residues: CASSRQGPDYGYTF. The DNA for the CDR3 is TGTGCCAGCAGCCGACAGGGCCCCGACTATGGCTACACCTTC.

This clonotype was counted at least ten times. The rearrangement uses TRBV7-3 and TRBJ2-5; 8 nucleotides match TRBD2. There are 14 residues in the CDR3. V gave up 4 bases and J gave up 5 bases; unmatched junction bases: 6. The germline CDR1 and CDR2 sequences are SGHTA and FQGTGA. The CDR3 region has the DNA TGTGCCAGCAGCTCAGGCGGGGGGATGGAGACCCAGTACTTC. Amino acid sequence: CASSSGGGMETQYF.

The sample holds many counts of this clonotype. The chain couples TRBV18 to TRBJ2-7; 9 bases agree with TRBD1. Per the germline V gene, CDR1 is KGHSH and CDR2 is LQKENI. J gave up 5 bases and V 3 bases, and 5 bases lay outside the gene matches. This CDR3 comprises 14 residues. CDR3 protein: CASSPGQGIDEQYF. CDR3 coding DNA: TGTGCCAGCTCACCGGGACAGGGAATCGACGAGCAGTACTTC.

This clonotype was found many times. The gene calls are TRBV4-3 and TRBJ2-2; 12 bases map to TRBD2. The germline V gene has CDR1 LGHNA and CDR2 YSLEER. V was clipped by 0 bases and J by 11 bases; unmatched bases: 7. The CDR3 has 16 residues. Here the CDR3 reads CASSQDPTSGGKELFF. The CDR3 DNA follows: TGCGCCAGCAGCCAAGATCCAACTAGCGGGGGGAAAGAGCTGTTTTTT.

Many counts were recorded for this clonotype. The chain employs TRBV6-4 and TRBJ2-2, with D possibly matching TRBD2 (5 bases). The V gene lost 4 bases and the J gene lost 4 bases, with 10 bases spanning the gap. Germline V gene sequence: CDR1 MRHNA, CDR2 SNTAGT. This CDR3 is built from 14 residues. This CDR3 is CASSAVGGTGELFF. Written as DNA, the CDR3 is TGTGCCAGCAGTGCGGTCGGAGGCACCGGGGAGCTGTTTTTT.

Only a few counts were recorded for this clonotype. The rearrangement joins TRBV9 to TRBJ2-7, with D possibly matching TRBD1 (6 bases). Germline CDR1 SGDLS, CDR2 YYNGEE. The V gene lost 4 bases and the J gene lost 3 bases, with 11 bases spanning the gap. The length of the CDR3 is 13 residues. CDR3 region: CASSISQGYEQYF. Here the CDR3 DNA reads TGTGCCAGCAGCATTTCACAGGGCTACGAGCAGTACTTC.

The chain is built from TRBV10-1 and TRBJ2-7, with D maybe TRBD2 (6 bases). Germline-derived CDR1 and CDR2 are WNHNN and SYGVQD (reference sequence). CDR3 length: 16 amino acids. V dropped 4 bases and J dropped 7 bases, with 23 bases sitting between them. The CDR3 spells CASSVNPGTGSREQYF. CDR3 in DNA: TGCGCCAGCAGTGTAAATCCCGGGACTGGGAGCCGGGAGCAGTACTTC.

This clonotype was detected many times. The chain carries TRBV6-1 and TRBJ2-5; D unclear. V lost 2 bases and J lost 6, with 4 bases in between. The CDR3 is 11 amino acids. Germline values: CDR1 MNHNS, CDR2 SASEGT. CDR3 amino acids: CASSEPQTQYF. CDR3 in DNA: TGTGCCAGCAGTGAACCCCAGACCCAGTACTTC.

The table lists this clonotype with many counts. The chain uses TRBV11-2 and TRBJ2-5, with D unresolved. The V end lost 1 base, the J end lost 1 base, and 7 bases lay between the germline ends. This CDR3 has 14 residues. Germline values: CDR1 SGHAT, CDR2 FQNNGV. CDR3 region: CASSLGSVQETQYF. CDR3 sequence (DNA): TGTGCCAGCAGCTTAGGATCAGTCCAAGAGACCCAGTACTTC.

This clonotype has at least ten counts. The rearrangement links TRBV6-6 to TRBJ2-4; a weak D match, TRBD2 (6 bases). The CDR3 spans 14 residues. Germline CDR1 MNHNY, CDR2 SVGAGI (reference sequence). V gave up 4 bases and J gave up 7 bases, with 14 bases separating them. CDR3 loop: CASSSGEARNIQYF. The CDR3 DNA sequence: TGTGCCAGCAGTTCGGGAGAGGCAAGGAACATTCAGTACTTC.

The chain combines TRBV6-5 with TRBJ2-3, with D hard to call. This CDR3 is 11 amino acids long. Germline V gives CDR1 MNHEY, CDR2 SVGAGI. V lost 2 bases, J lost 4 bases, and 1 base lay in between. The CDR3: CASSYADTQYF. CDR3 bases: TGTGCCAGCAGTTACGCAGATACGCAGTATTTT.

This clonotype was recorded many times. V is TRBV5-4 and J is TRBJ2-4, with D perhaps TRBD2 (5 bases). Per the germline V gene, CDR1 is SGHNT and CDR2 is YYREEE (reference sequence). V dropped 0 bases and J dropped 14 bases, with 12 bases sitting between them. CDR3 length equals 12 residues. Here the CDR3 reads CASSLAAGHEYF. The CDR3 nucleotides read TGTGCCAGCAGCTTGGCCGCGGGCCATGAGTACTTC.

This clonotype has a count of ten or more. This chain joins TRBV6-2 or TRBV6-3 and TRBJ2-1, with 7 nucleotides matching TRBD2. The CDR3 length is 14 residues. Germline V lookup: CDR1 MNHEY, CDR2 SVGEGT. V dropped 11 bases and J dropped 7; count of bases not matched to a gene: 14. The CDR3 loop reads CAGQGGRETNEQFF. DNA for the CDR3: TGTGCCGGCCAAGGAGGGCGGGAGACAAATGAGCAGTTCTTC.

At least ten counts were recorded for this clonotype. The chain couples TRBV11-2 to TRBJ2-7; D is perhaps TRBD1 (5 bases). CDR3 length: 14 residues. Trimming removed 3 bases at V and 1 base at J, with 10 bases between. Germline V CDR1 and CDR2: SGHAT, FQNNGV. CDR3 in DNA: TGTGCCAGCAGCTTTCCGACAGCTTCCTACGAGCAGTACTTC. Translated, it gives CASSFPTASYEQYF.

This clonotype was observed at least ten times. The chain joins TRBV7-9 to TRBJ2-7; 10 bases agree with TRBD2. Looked up from germline, CDR1 is SEHNR and CDR2 is FQNEAQ (reference sequence). After removal of 5 bases from V and 5 bases from J, the junction contained 9 bases not matched to a gene. This CDR3 is 15 amino acids long. The CDR3 region is CASSPQLGLANEQYF. CDR3 nucleotide sequence: TGTGCCAGCAGCCCCCAGTTGGGACTAGCGAACGAGCAGTACTTC.

J is TRBJ2-1 and V is TRBV18; 8 nucleotides align to TRBD1. This CDR3 is 17 amino acids long. The germline V gene has CDR1 KGHSH and CDR2 LQKENI. J gave up 8 bases and V 3 bases, and 15 bases lay outside the gene matches. In DNA form, the CDR3 reads TGTGCCAGCTCACCTATCCAGGACAGGGTCACCGGCTATGAGCAGTTCTTC. Translated: CASSPIQDRVTGYEQFF.

This clonotype was detected a few times. The rearrangement uses TRBV12-3 or TRBV12-4 and TRBJ2-1, with D uncertain. The CDR3 runs to 14 residues. V was clipped by 6 bases and J by 5 bases, with 14 bases between them. CDR3 loop: CASRSLAVDNEQFF. CDR3 nucleotide sequence: TGTGCCAGCAGATCCTTGGCGGTCGACAATGAGCAGTTCTTC.

The chain recombines TRBV14 with TRBJ2-1; 7 nucleotides line up with TRBD2. Germline CDR1 is SGHDN and CDR2 is FVKESK. The CDR3 extends over 15 amino acids. V trimming: 4 bases; J trimming: 0 bases; junction bases outside the gene matches: 3. This chain's CDR3 is CASSRSGGSYNEQFF. The CDR3 nucleotides read TGTGCCAGCAGCCGATCGGGAGGCTCCTACAATGAGCAGTTCTTC.